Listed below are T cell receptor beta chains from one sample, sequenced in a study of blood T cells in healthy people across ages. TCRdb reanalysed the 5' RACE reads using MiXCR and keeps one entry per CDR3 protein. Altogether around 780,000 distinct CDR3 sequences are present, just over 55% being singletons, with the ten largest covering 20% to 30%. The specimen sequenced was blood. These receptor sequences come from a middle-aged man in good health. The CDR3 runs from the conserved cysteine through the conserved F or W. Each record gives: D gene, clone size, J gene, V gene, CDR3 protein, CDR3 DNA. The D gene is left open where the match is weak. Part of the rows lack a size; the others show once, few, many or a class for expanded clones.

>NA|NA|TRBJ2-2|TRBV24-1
CATSDRTGTNTGELFF
TGTGCCACCAGTGATCGAACGGGTACGAACACCGGGGAGCTGTTTTTT
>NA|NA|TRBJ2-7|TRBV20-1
CSARDLAAYEQYF
TGCAGTGCTAGAGATCTAGCCGCCTACGAGCAGTACTTC
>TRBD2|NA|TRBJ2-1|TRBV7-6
CASSAPGSGGYNEQFF
TGTGCCAGCAGCGCCCCGGGGAGCGGGGGGTACAATGAGCAGTTCTTC
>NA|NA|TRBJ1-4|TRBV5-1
CASSVAATNEKLFF
TGCGCCAGCAGCGTCGCCGCAACTAATGAAAAACTGTTTTTT
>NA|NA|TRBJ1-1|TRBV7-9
CASSGQQAEAFF
TGTGCCAGCAGCGGACAACAGGCTGAAGCTTTCTTT
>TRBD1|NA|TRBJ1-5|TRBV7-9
CASSGQAEQPQHF
TGTGCCAGCAGCGGACAGGCCGAACAGCCCCAGCATTTT
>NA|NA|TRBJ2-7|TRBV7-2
CASSGRGAIREQYF
TGTGCCAGCAGTGGCAGGGGAGCAATACGGGAGCAGTACTTC
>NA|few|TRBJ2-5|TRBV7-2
CASSLFAGETQYF
TGTGCCAGCAGCCTTTTTGCCGGAGAGACCCAGTACTTC
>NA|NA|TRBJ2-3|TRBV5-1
CASSFKGPDTQYF
TGCGCCAGCAGCTTTAAGGGACCAGATACGCAGTATTTT
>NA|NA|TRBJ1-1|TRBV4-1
CASSQGDSNTEAFF
TGCGCCAGCAGCCAGGGTGATTCAAACACTGAAGCTTTCTTT
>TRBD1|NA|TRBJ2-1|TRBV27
CASSLKGADNEQFF
TGTGCCAGCAGTTTAAAGGGGGCCGACAATGAGCAGTTCTTC
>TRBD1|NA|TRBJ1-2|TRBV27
CASRGQGAIYGYTF
TGTGCCAGCAGAGGACAGGGGGCAATCTATGGCTACACCTTC
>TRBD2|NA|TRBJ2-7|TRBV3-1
CASSQDYQSGRSHEQYF
TGTGCCAGCAGCCAAGATTATCAAAGCGGGAGGTCCCACGAGCAGTACTTC
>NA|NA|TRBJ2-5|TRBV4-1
CASSQGQLTQETQYF
TGCGCCAGCAGCCAAGGACAGCTAACACAAGAGACCCAGTACTTC
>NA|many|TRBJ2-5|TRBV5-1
CASSLGTQQETQYF
TGCGCCAGCAGCTTGGGGACACAGCAAGAGACCCAGTACTTC
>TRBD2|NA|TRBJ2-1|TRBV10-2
CASSEWDYFSNEQFF
TGCGCCAGCAGTGAATGGGACTACTTCTCCAATGAGCAGTTCTTC
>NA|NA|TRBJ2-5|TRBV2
CASIDDFGKETQYF
TGTGCCAGCATCGACGATTTTGGCAAAGAGACCCAGTACTTC
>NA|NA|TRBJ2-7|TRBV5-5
CASSFGSDEQYF
TGTGCCAGCAGCTTCGGCTCCGACGAGCAGTACTTC
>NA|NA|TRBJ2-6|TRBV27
CASSPTAFRTHVLTF
TGTGCTAGCAGCCCAACTGCCTTTAGAACCCACGTCCTGACTTTC
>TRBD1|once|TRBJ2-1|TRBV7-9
CASSLLRDGTGYNELFF
TGTGCCAGCAGCCTACTCAGGGATGGGACAGGCTACAATGAGCTGTTCTTC
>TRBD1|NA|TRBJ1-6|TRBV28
CASSYYRGRTSPLHF
TGTGCCAGCAGCTACTACAGGGGGCGGACTTCACCCCTCCACTTT
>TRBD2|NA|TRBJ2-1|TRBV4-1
CASTRAFLAGAREQFF
TGCGCCAGCACACGGGCATTTCTAGCGGGAGCTCGCGAGCAGTTCTTC
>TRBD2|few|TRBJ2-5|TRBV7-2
CASSPPQRGFQETQYF
TGTGCCAGCAGCCCTCCCCAGCGGGGCTTCCAAGAGACCCAGTACTTC
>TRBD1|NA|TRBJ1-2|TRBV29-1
CSVESLRDRGTSSVGYTF
TGCAGCGTTGAAAGCTTGCGGGACAGGGGGACATCCTCGGTAGGCTACACCTTC
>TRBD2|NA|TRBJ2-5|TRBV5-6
CASSQTGTSGSLEETQYF
TGTGCCAGCAGCCAGACCGGGACTAGCGGATCCTTAGAAGAGACCCAGTACTTC
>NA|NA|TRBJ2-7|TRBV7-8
CASSPRRLDSDNEQYF
TGTGCCAGCAGCCCAAGGCGACTAGATTCGGACAATGAGCAGTACTTC
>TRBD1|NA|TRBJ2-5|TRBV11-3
CASSRRTGAGETQYF
TGTGCCAGCAGCCGCCGGACAGGGGCAGGGGAGACCCAGTACTTC
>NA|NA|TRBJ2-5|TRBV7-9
CAGSLGGGGLRETQYF
TGTGCCGGCAGCTTAGGAGGAGGAGGGTTGCGAGAGACCCAGTACTTC
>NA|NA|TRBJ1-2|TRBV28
CASSPKGERRRLYGYTF
TGTGCCAGCAGTCCCAAAGGGGAACGACGAAGACTCTATGGCTACACCTTC
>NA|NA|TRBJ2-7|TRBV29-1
CSVEVGRDGSSYEQYF
TGCAGCGTTGAAGTTGGGAGAGACGGGAGCTCCTACGAGCAGTACTTC
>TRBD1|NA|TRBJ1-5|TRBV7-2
CASSGQGHQPQHF
TGTGCCAGCAGCGGACAGGGCCATCAGCCCCAGCATTTT
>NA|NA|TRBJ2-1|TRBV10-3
CAISPGSSNEQFF
TGTGCCATCAGTCCCGGCAGTAGCAATGAGCAGTTCTTC
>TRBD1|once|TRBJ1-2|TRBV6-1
CASSSRGWQDRASNYGYTF
TGTGCCAGCAGCTCACGGGGCTGGCAGGACAGGGCCTCTAACTATGGCTACACCTTC
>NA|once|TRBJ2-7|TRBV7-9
CASGQGPNSGVNEQYF
TGTGCCAGCGGCCAGGGACCGAATTCAGGGGTCAACGAGCAGTACTTC
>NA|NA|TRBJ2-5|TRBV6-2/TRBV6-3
CASSRTKERVEETQYF
TGTGCCAGCAGCCGTACAAAGGAGCGGGTCGAGGAGACCCAGTACTTC
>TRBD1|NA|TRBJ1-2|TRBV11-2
CASRITGTGPLNYYGYTF
TGTGCCAGCAGGATTACCGGGACAGGGCCTTTGAATTACTATGGCTACACCTTC
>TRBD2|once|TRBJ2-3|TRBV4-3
CASSQGANLAGGGDTQYF
TGCGCCAGCAGCCAAGGGGCAAATCTAGCGGGAGGTGGAGATACGCAGTATTTT
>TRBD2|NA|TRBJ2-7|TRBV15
CATSRGTSGNHEQYF
TGTGCCACCAGCAGAGGGACTAGCGGGAATCACGAGCAGTACTTC
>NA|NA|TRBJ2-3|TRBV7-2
CASSLEARLTDTQYF
TGTGCCAGCAGCTTAGAAGCAAGGCTCACAGATACGCAGTATTTT
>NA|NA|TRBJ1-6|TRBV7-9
CASRGKSSYNSPLHF
TGTGCCAGCAGGGGAAAGAGCTCCTATAATTCACCCCTCCACTTT
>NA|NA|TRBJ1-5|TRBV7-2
CASSLSRLSSNQPQHF
TGTGCCAGCAGCTTAAGCCGGTTATCTAGCAATCAGCCCCAGCATTTT
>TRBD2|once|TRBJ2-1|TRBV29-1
CNVEGGRGSYNGQFF
TGCAACGTTGAAGGCGGGAGAGGGTCCTACAATGGGCAGTTCTTC
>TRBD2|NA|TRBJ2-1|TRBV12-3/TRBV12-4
CASSPGLAGVKKQFF
TGTGCCAGCAGTCCGGGACTAGCGGGAGTCAAGAAGCAGTTCTTC
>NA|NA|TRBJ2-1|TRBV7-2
CASSSRGLGGEQFF
TGTGCCAGCAGCTCTAGGGGACTGGGTGGGGAGCAGTTCTTC
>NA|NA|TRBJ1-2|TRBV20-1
CSARERIYGYTF
TGCAGTGCTAGAGAACGCATCTATGGCTACACCTTC
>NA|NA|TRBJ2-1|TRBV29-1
CSVVEQTNNEQFF
TGCAGCGTTGTAGAACAGACCAACAATGAGCAGTTCTTC
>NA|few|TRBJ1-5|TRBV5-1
CASSVDGDSNQPQHF
TGCGCCAGCAGCGTGGACGGTGATAGCAATCAGCCCCAGCATTTT
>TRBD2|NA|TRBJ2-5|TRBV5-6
CASSSSGGTQETQYF
TGTGCCAGCAGTTCCAGCGGGGGGACACAAGAGACCCAGTACTTC
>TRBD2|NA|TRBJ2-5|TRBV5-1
CASSILAAQETQYF
TGCGCCAGCAGTATACTAGCGGCCCAAGAGACCCAGTACTTC
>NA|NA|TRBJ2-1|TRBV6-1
CASSEFLAGDRNNEQFF
TGTGCCAGCAGTGAATTTTTGGCGGGGGACAGGAACAATGAGCAGTTCTTC
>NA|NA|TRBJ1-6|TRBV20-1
CSALLGTGTATLHF
TGCAGTGCTCTCTTGGGGACCGGGACTGCAACCCTCCACTTT
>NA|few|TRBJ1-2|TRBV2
CASSEFDRTNYGYTF
TGTGCCAGCAGTGAATTTGACAGGACGAACTATGGCTACACCTTC
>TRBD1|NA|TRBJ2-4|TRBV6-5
CASSFEGGRGIQYF
TGTGCCAGCAGTTTCGAAGGGGGCCGGGGCATTCAGTACTTC